These 21 T cell receptor beta chains were all obtained from the same sample, sequenced in a study of T cells in Graves' hyperthyroidism and ophthalmopathy. TCR beta CDR3 sequences were amplified from RNA transcripts. TCR CDR3 underwent first-round RT-PCR with the HTBI primer set. TCRdb reprocessed the multiplex PCR reads via MiXCR and lists one record per CDR3 protein. This table has roughly 380,000 distinct CDR3 sequences, roughly an eighth appearing once. What was sequenced was blood. All receptors derive from a woman between 18 and 29 years old with Graves' hyperthyroidism.

At least ten counts were recorded for this clonotype. J is TRBJ2-7 and V is TRBV5-1, with TRBD1 matching 7 bases. The junction had 4 bases not matched to a gene; V was cut back by 5 bases and J by 2 bases. The CDR3 sequence is 13 residues long. The germline CDR1 and CDR2 sequences are SGHRS and YFSETQ. The CDR3 protein is CASRDRPAYEQYF. The CDR3 nucleotides read TGCGCCAGCAGGGACAGGCCAGCCTACGAGCAGTACTTC.

The chain recombines TRBV19 with TRBJ2-7; 9 bases agree with TRBD1. Germline CDR1 LNHDA, CDR2 SQIVND (reference sequence). The CDR3 sequence is 15 residues long. Unmatched junction bases numbered 6, after V lost 6 bases and J lost 0 bases. The CDR3 DNA reads as TGTGCCAGTAGATCGGGGACAGGGACCTCCTACGAGCAGTACTTC. It encodes CASRSGTGTSYEQYF. The full variable domain, rest sourced from reference TRBV19 and TRBJ2-7, is DGGITQSPKYLFRKEGQNVTLSCEQNLNHDAMYWYRQDPGQGLRLIYYSQIVNDFQKGDIAEGYSVSREKKESFPLTVTSAQKNPTAFYLCASRSGTGTSYEQYFGPGTRLTVT.

The chain couples TRBV7-3 to TRBJ2-7; no clear D gene. Germline V gives CDR1 SGHTA, CDR2 FQGTGA. Trimming took 11 bases from V and 2 from J, leaving 10 bases between them. This CDR3 spans 11 amino acids. The CDR3 region is CAAPGAYEQYF. As DNA, the CDR3 is TGTGCCGCCCCAGGAGCCTACGAGCAGTACTTC.

This clonotype was recorded a few times. The chain couples TRBV5-1 to TRBJ2-1; TRBD2 matches at 9 bases. J lost 0 bases, V lost 4 bases, and 8 bases had no gene match. The CDR3 has 17 amino acids. Germline V lookup: CDR1 SGHRS, CDR2 YFSETQ. The CDR3 spells CASSHHPSGDSYNEQFF. CDR3 DNA sequence: TGCGCCAGCAGCCACCACCCTAGCGGGGACTCCTACAATGAGCAGTTCTTC.

This clonotype has a count of ten or more. The chain is built from TRBV10-1 and TRBJ2-5; perhaps TRBD1 as D (6 bases). Per germline, CDR1 WNHNN and CDR2 SYGVQD (reference sequence). V was shortened by 0 bases and J by 0 bases, with 8 bases between the two germline ends. The CDR3 loop spans 15 amino acids. CDR3: CASSESDRDQETQYF. Here the CDR3 DNA reads TGCGCCAGCAGTGAGTCGGACAGAGACCAAGAGACCCAGTACTTC.

This clonotype was observed at least ten times. This sequence joins TRBV6-1 and TRBJ2-7; D is unclear. With 3 bases removed from V and 2 bases from J, the gap between germline ends came to 5 bases. This CDR3 is 12 amino acids long. From germline, CDR1 is MNHNS and CDR2 SASEGT. CDR3 in amino acids: CASSDSTYEQYF. The CDR3 coding sequence is TGTGCCAGCAGTGACAGTACCTACGAGCAGTACTTC.

V and J are TRBV19 and TRBJ2-1; 12 bases match TRBD1. The CDR3 loop spans 15 amino acids. The J segment lost 5 bases and the V segment lost 5 bases, leaving 4 bases of the junction unmatched. Per the germline V gene, CDR1 is LNHDA and CDR2 is SQIVND (reference sequence). Here the CDR3 reads CASSSGTGGHNEQFF. CDR3 DNA: TGTGCCAGTAGTTCCGGGACAGGGGGCCACAATGAGCAGTTCTTC.

In its sample, this clonotype was seen a few times. The chain combines TRBV29-1 with TRBJ2-1; possible D gene TRBD1, 5 bases. Trimming stripped 4 bases from V and 3 bases from J, with 10 bases between. The germline V gene has CDR1 SQVTM and CDR2 ANQGSEA. The CDR3 runs to 13 residues. The CDR3 DNA reads TGCAGCGTTGTCGGAAGGGGCTACAATGAGCAGTTCTTC. It codes for CSVVGRGYNEQFF.

This clonotype has a count of ten or more. The rearrangement links TRBV2 to TRBJ2-3, with 9 bases aligning to TRBD2. The CDR3 spans 16 residues. The V gene's germline CDR1 is SNHLY and CDR2 FYNNEI. V dropped 3 bases and J dropped 6; count of bases not matched to a gene: 10. Written as DNA, the CDR3 is TGTGCCAGCAGTGACGAGGCGGGAGGGCCCTCCGATACGCAGTATTTT. Translating gives CASSDEAGGPSDTQYF.

This clonotype was recorded many times. This rearrangement joins TRBV11-3 to TRBJ2-1, with TRBD2 matching 7 bases. V lost 5 bases and J lost 0; bases outside the gene matches: 7. The germline V gene encodes CDR1 SGHNT and CDR2 YENEEA. The CDR3 is made up of 16 amino acids. The CDR3 spells CASSVSGTTSYNEQFF. The CDR3 bases are TGTGCCAGCAGCGTCTCCGGGACTACCTCCTACAATGAGCAGTTCTTC.

Ten or more counts support this clonotype. V and J are TRBV13 and TRBJ2-5; 13 bases are shared with TRBD2. Per germline, CDR1 PRHDT and CDR2 FYEKMQ (reference sequence). The V gene end was trimmed by 5 bases and the J gene end by 3 bases; junction bases not matched to a gene: 9. This CDR3 has 17 residues. CDR3 region: CASSPGLAGALEETQYF. In DNA form, the CDR3 reads TGTGCCAGCAGCCCTGGACTAGCGGGAGCCTTAGAAGAGACCCAGTACTTC. Variable domain in full (rest from reference TRBV13 and TRBJ2-5): AAGVIQSPRHLIKEKRETATLKCYPIPRHDTVYWYQQGPGQDPQFLISFYEKMQSDKGSIPDRFSAQQFSDYHSELNMSSLELGDSALYFCASSPGLAGALEETQYFGPGTRLLVL.

The chain combines TRBV28 with TRBJ1-5; D might be TRBD1 (6 bases). Per the germline V gene, CDR1 is MDHEN and CDR2 is SYDVKM. The CDR3 length is 12 residues. V gave up 5 bases and J gave up 6 bases, with 8 bases separating them. Here the CDR3 DNA reads TGTGCCAGCAGTGAGGGGGGTCAGCCCCAGCATTTT. It specifies CASSEGGQPQHF.

This clonotype appeared many times. V gene TRBV28 combines with J gene TRBJ2-7; D is unclear. Germline lookup yields CDR1 MDHEN and CDR2 SYDVKM. Trimming shortened V by 10 bases and J by 1 base, and 14 bases separated the two germline ends. The CDR3 runs to 13 residues. As DNA, the CDR3 is TGTGCCACGGCCTACGAAACTTCCTACGAGCAGTACTTC. Translated, it gives CATAYETSYEQYF.

The J gene is TRBJ1-1, the V gene TRBV6-1; 7 nucleotides line up with TRBD1. The CDR3 is made up of 14 amino acids. CDR1 and CDR2 (germline): MNHNS, SASEGT. V lost 6 bases and J lost 3; bases outside the gene matches: 7. The CDR3 spells CASSNRGFDTEAFF. Written as DNA, the CDR3 is TGTGCCAGCAGCAACAGGGGTTTCGACACTGAAGCTTTCTTT.

This clonotype was picked up many times. V gene TRBV28 combines with J gene TRBJ2-7; TRBD2 matches at 8 bases. The CDR3 runs to 15 residues. Germline V gives CDR1 MDHEN, CDR2 SYDVKM. Germline trimming cut 1 base from V and 1 base from J; bases unmatched to any gene: 3. DNA of the CDR3: TGTGCCAGCAGTTTATTGGGCGGGGGGTCCTACGAGCAGTACTTC. As protein: CASSLLGGGSYEQYF.

Ten or more counts support this clonotype. The rearrangement links TRBV6-2 or TRBV6-3 to TRBJ1-1; weak D call: TRBD1 (6 bases). In germline, CDR1 is MNHEY, CDR2 SVGEGT. The V and J ends lost 5 bases and 4 bases respectively, with 11 bases between them. CDR3 length: 13 amino acids. The CDR3 DNA reads TGTGCCAGCAGTCCAGGGACACTCACTGAAGCTTTCTTT. Amino acids: CASSPGTLTEAFF.

This clonotype has ten or more counts. The chain uses TRBV3-1 and TRBJ2-3; TRBD2 is a possible D gene (6 bases). V dropped 5 bases and J dropped 2 bases, with 26 bases sitting between them. The CDR3 is 19 residues long. The germline V gene has CDR1 LGHDT and CDR2 YNNKEL (reference sequence). CDR3 sequence: CASSTDHPLGGLNTDTQYF. CDR3 coding DNA: TGTGCCAGCAGCACGGATCACCCCTTGGGGGGACTGAACACAGATACGCAGTATTTT.

This clonotype is a singleton in its sample. The chain joins TRBV29-1 to TRBJ1-2, with D hard to call. Trimming removed 1 base from V and 3 bases from J, with 12 bases in between. Germline assignment: CDR1 SQVTM and CDR2 ANQGSEA. This CDR3 region has 14 residues. This chain's CDR3 is CSVEVENTYYGYTF. CDR3 nucleotide sequence: TGCAGCGTTGAAGTAGAGAACACCTACTATGGCTACACCTTC.

This clonotype was observed many times. The genes are TRBV28 and TRBJ2-5; 10 bases are a match to TRBD2. Trimming at V came to 3 bases and at J to 2 bases, leaving 9 bases not matched to a gene. The CDR3 is 17 amino acids. The germline V gene has CDR1 MDHEN and CDR2 SYDVKM. The CDR3 protein is CASSLVGGLAEQETQYF. CDR3 DNA sequence: TGTGCCAGCAGTTTGGTCGGAGGACTAGCGGAGCAAGAGACCCAGTACTTC.

This clonotype has just a few counts. This sequence joins TRBV10-3 and TRBJ1-3; 8 bases fit TRBD1. This CDR3 has 15 amino acids. Germline CDR1 and CDR2: ENHRY and SYGVKD. Losses at the gene ends were 2 bases for V and 3 bases for J; bases not matched to a gene: 3. The CDR3 region has the DNA TGTGCCATCAGTGAGACACAGGGGGATGGAAACACCATATATTTT. It translates to CAISETQGDGNTIYF.

This clonotype was seen repeatedly, ten times or more. The chain uses TRBV14 and TRBJ2-1; possibly TRBD2 for D (6 bases). CDR1 is SGHDN, CDR2 FVKESK, per germline. Trimming pared 1 base from V and 10 bases from J, leaving 8 bases between. The CDR3 has 12 amino acids. The CDR3 here is CASSQGTKEQFF. The CDR3 DNA reads as TGTGCCAGCAGCCAAGGGACTAAGGAGCAGTTCTTC.